These T cell receptor beta chains were read from a single sample in a study of T cell repertoires in cytomegalovirus infection. TCRdb ran MiXCR on the reads and lists one entry per CDR3 protein. The table has about 140,000 distinct CDR3 sequences, 6.5% seen once. The sample was PBMCs. Receptors were obtained from a human donor in good health (CMV status not recorded). Some clones in this sample may be carry-over from other donors' samples. CDR3s leave out the opening cysteine and the closing phenylalanine or tryptophan. Fields, in order: V gene, J gene, D gene, CDR3 protein. A D gene is named only where the DNA matches it firmly.

TRBV14,TRBJ1-2,NA,ASSRDPDGYT
TRBV12-3/TRBV12-4,TRBJ1-4,TRBD1,ASSSGQGASEKLF
TRBV7-3,TRBJ1-2,NA,ASSPQSGRDYGYT
TRBV4-3,TRBJ2-5,NA,ASSQDPRASQY
TRBV7-6,TRBJ2-7,NA,ASSLGAGGYEQY
TRBV28,TRBJ1-5,TRBD1,ASSAPGQGAIQPQH
TRBV19,TRBJ1-5,NA,ASLTFQGSGQPQH
TRBV12-3/TRBV12-4,TRBJ2-4,TRBD1,ASSSTGTGGRNIQY
TRBV7-9,TRBJ2-1,TRBD1,ASSLGQGGNEQF
TRBV27,TRBJ2-6,NA,ASSADSSGANVLT
TRBV7-2,TRBJ2-3,TRBD2,ASSGPREGGSFGTQY
TRBV7-2,TRBJ2-3,TRBD2,ASSVLAGGSTDTQY
TRBV5-1,TRBJ2-5,TRBD1,ASSHRDRETQY
TRBV7-2,TRBJ2-1,NA,ASSFEASSYNEQF
TRBV7-9,TRBJ2-1,NA,ASSSTGNEQF
TRBV29-1,TRBJ2-5,TRBD2,SVAVSGVRETQY
TRBV7-2,TRBJ1-1,NA,ASGPRDTEAF
TRBV7-6,TRBJ2-2,NA,AVEGTANTGELF
TRBV11-2,TRBJ2-1,NA,ASSLERGLNEQF
TRBV7-2,TRBJ2-7,NA,ASSAQRGLLALEQY
TRBV7-9,TRBJ1-1,NA,ASSPFTGYRTEAF
TRBV5-8,TRBJ2-3,TRBD1,ASSHHRGIGATDTQY
TRBV7-9,TRBJ2-7,TRBD1,ASSFDRGGNEQY
TRBV7-2,TRBJ2-5,TRBD2,ASSLGVLAGGVRETQY
TRBV19,TRBJ1-5,NA,ASSIQRTSNQPQH
TRBV9,TRBJ1-2,NA,ASSGGTTYGGYT
TRBV6-5,TRBJ1-1,NA,ASSSRPGPNTEAF
TRBV2,TRBJ2-1,NA,ASRGTRNSYNEQF
TRBV11-2,TRBJ1-5,NA,ASSLDLGASQPQH
TRBV2,TRBJ2-1,NA,ASSPPRTRYNEQF
TRBV6-4,TRBJ2-1,TRBD1,ASSKNRGRSYNEQF
TRBV7-2,TRBJ2-1,NA,ASTRPGAHNEQF
TRBV20-1,TRBJ2-3,TRBD2,SAAAPGLAGGHPDTQY
TRBV10-3,TRBJ2-2,NA,AISEAPPVTNTGELF
TRBV7-9,TRBJ1-1,NA,ASTLIQGRHTEAF
TRBV4-2,TRBJ2-3,TRBD2,ASSQGTSGPTDTQY
TRBV28,TRBJ1-2,NA,ASSLRIRLTRGYT
TRBV7-2,TRBJ1-3,NA,ASSLSPSNSGNTIY
TRBV29-1,TRBJ1-2,TRBD1,SVADRIYGYT
TRBV7-2,TRBJ1-3,NA,ASNEGLSGNTIY
TRBV7-2,TRBJ2-2,NA,ASSSGSRAGELF
TRBV28,TRBJ1-1,NA,ASSLGSLEAF